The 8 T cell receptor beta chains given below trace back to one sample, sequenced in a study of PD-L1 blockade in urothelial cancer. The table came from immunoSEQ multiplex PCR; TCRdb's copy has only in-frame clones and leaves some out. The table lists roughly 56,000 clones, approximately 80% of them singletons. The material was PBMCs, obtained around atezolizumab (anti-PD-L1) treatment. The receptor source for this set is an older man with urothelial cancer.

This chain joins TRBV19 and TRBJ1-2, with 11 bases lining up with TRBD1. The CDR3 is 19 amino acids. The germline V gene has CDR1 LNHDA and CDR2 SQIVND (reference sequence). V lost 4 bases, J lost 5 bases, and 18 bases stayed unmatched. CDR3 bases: TGTGCCAGTAGTACCCACGTCATGGGACAGGGGGAATTTAAGTATGGCTACACCTTC. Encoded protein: CASSTHVMGQGEFKYGYTF.

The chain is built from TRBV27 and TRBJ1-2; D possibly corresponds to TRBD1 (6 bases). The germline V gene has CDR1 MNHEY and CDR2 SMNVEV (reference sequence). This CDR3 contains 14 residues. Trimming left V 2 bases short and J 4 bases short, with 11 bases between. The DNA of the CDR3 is TGTGCCAGCAGTTTAAGGGGGGGTGGCTATGGCTACACCTTC. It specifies CASSLRGGGYGYTF.

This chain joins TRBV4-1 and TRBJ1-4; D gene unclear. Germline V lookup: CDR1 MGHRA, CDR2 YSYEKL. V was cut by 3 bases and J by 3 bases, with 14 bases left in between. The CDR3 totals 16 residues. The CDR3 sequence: CASSHPRRQPNEKLFF. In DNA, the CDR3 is TGCGCCAGCAGCCATCCGCGGCGTCAGCCTAATGAAAAACTGTTTTTT.

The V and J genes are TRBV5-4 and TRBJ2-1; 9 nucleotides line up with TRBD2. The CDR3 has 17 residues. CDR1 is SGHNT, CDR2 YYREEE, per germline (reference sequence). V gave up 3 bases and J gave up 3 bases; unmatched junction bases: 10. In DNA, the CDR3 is TGTGCCAGCAGCTCAACGGGTAGCGGGAGAGTCTACAATGAGCAGTTCTTC. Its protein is CASSSTGSGRVYNEQFF.

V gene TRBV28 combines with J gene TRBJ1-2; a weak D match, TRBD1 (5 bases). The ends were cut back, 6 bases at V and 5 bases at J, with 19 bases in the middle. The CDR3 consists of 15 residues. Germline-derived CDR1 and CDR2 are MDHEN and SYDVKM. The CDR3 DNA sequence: TGTGCCAGCAGGTTAGGGGCCACAATGGGATATGGCTACACCTTC. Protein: CASRLGATMGYGYTF.

CDR3 sequence (DNA): TGTGCCAGCAGCTTAGCAGGGACTAGCGGTAACACCGGGGAGCTGTTTTTT. It encodes CASSLAGTSGNTGELFF. The chain links TRBV7-2 to TRBJ2-2, with 11 bases fitting TRBD2. V was clipped by 0 bases and J by 2 bases; unmatched bases: 2. The CDR3 has 17 amino acids. Per germline, CDR1 SGHTA and CDR2 FQGNSA.

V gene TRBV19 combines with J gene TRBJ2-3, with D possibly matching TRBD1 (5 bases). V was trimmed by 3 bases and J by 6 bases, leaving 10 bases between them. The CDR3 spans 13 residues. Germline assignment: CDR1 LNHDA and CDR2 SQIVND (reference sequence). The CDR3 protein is CASSMGPPDTQYF. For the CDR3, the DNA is TGTGCCAGTAGTATGGGGCCCCCGGATACGCAGTATTTT.

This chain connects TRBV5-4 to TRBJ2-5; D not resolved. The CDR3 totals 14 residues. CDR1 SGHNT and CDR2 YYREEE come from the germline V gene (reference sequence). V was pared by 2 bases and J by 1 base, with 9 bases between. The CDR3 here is CASSFQTAQETQYF. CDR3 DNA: TGTGCCAGCAGCTTTCAAACAGCCCAAGAGACCCAGTACTTC.